This passage covers 10 T cell receptor beta chains from one sample sequenced in a study of shared clonotypes between healthy human individuals. Sequencing used immunoSEQ multiplex PCR; TCRdb keeps in-frame clones, though not all of them. The table records roughly 700,000 clones, less than 95% of them present only once. The sequenced material came from memory CD8+ T cells from PBMCs. Subset defined: CD45RO+ cells pooled with CCR7-negative TemRA cells. The receptors here all came from a man between 18 and 29 years old in good health. Some clones in this sample may be carry-over from other donors' samples.

The J gene is TRBJ2-7, the V gene TRBV19, with TRBD2 identical over 10 bases. The CDR3 contains 17 residues. After removal of 0 bases from V and 3 bases from J, the junction contained 8 bases not matched to a gene. Germline CDR1 reads LNHDA; CDR2 reads SQIVND (reference sequence). The CDR3 region is CASSIDPEREGLYEQYF. CDR3 sequence (DNA): TGTGCCAGTAGTATAGATCCCGAGCGGGAGGGCCTCTACGAGCAGTACTTC.

V usage is TRBV25-1 and J usage is TRBJ2-5; D is perhaps TRBD1 or TRBD2 (5 bases each). Germline CDR1 is MGHDK and CDR2 is SYGVNS. The CDR3 extends over 14 amino acids. V lost 6 bases to trimming and J lost 2 bases, with 13 bases between them. DNA of the CDR3: TGTGCCAGCAGGCCCGGGGCAGGGCAAGAGACCCAGTACTTC. This translates into CASRPGAGQETQYF.

J is TRBJ2-1 and V is TRBV4-1; 8 bases are a match to TRBD1. The length of the CDR3 is 14 residues. Trimming removed 4 bases from V and 9 bases from J; junction bases left unmatched: 8. CDR1 and CDR2 from the germline V gene are MGHRA and YSYEKL. The CDR3 bases are TGCGCCAGCAGCCCAGGGGGCGAGTTTCTTGAGCAGTTCTTC. Amino acids: CASSPGGEFLEQFF.

This clone has a single count. The chain has TRBV15 and TRBJ1-3, with a tentative D call TRBD1 (6 bases). CDR1 LNHNV and CDR2 YYDKDF come from the germline V gene (reference sequence). Trimming cost V 4 bases and J 2 bases, with 12 bases left between them. CDR3 length: 15 amino acids. CDR3 residues: CATSTDRDTGNTIYF. As DNA, the CDR3 is TGTGCCACCAGCACGGACCGGGACACTGGAAACACCATATATTTT.

The J gene is TRBJ2-5, the V gene TRBV28, with D possibly matching TRBD1 (8 bases). The V end was cut by 5 bases, the J end by 2 bases, with 21 bases between. The CDR3 runs to 17 residues. Germline V CDR1 and CDR2: MDHEN, SYDVKM. For the CDR3, the DNA is TGTGCCAGCAGTCTCAAGACAGGGGAGGGTACACAAGAGACCCAGTACTTC. This sequence encodes CASSLKTGEGTQETQYF.

The rearrangement joins TRBV19 to TRBJ2-1, with TRBD2 as a possible D gene (6 bases). There are 15 residues in the CDR3. Looked up from germline, CDR1 is LNHDA and CDR2 is SQIVND (reference sequence). The ends were cut back, 6 bases at V and 4 bases at J, with 16 bases in the middle. This CDR3 is CASSLNAGPYNEQFF. CDR3 coding DNA: TGTGCCAGTAGCCTCAACGCGGGACCTTACAATGAGCAGTTCTTC.

The chain employs TRBV19 and TRBJ1-3, with TRBD1 matching 9 bases. The end of the DNA is better explained by TRBJ2-2, so the J call may be wrong. This CDR3 comprises 16 residues. Germline-derived CDR1 and CDR2 are LNHDA and SQIVND (reference sequence). CDR3: CASSMGDRGVTGELFF. The CDR3 DNA follows: TGTGCCAGTAGTATGGGCGACAGGGGGGTCACCGGGGAGCTGTTTTTT.

The gene calls are TRBV19 and TRBJ2-5; D is uncertain. V was trimmed by 7 bases and J by 4 bases, leaving 13 bases between them. CDR1 is LNHDA, CDR2 SQIVND, per germline (reference sequence). The CDR3 extends over 13 amino acids. CDR3 region: CASKEPQLETQYF. DNA of the CDR3: TGTGCCAGTAAGGAGCCTCAACTAGAGACCCAGTACTTC.

V gene TRBV4-3 combines with J gene TRBJ1-1; tentative D call: TRBD1 (5 bases). Deletions cut 3 bases from V and 2 bases from J, with 10 bases between. Per the germline V gene, CDR1 is LGHNA and CDR2 is YSLEER. The CDR3 runs 14 residues. The CDR3 is CASSHQGPNTEAFF. CDR3 DNA: TGCGCCAGCAGCCATCAGGGTCCCAACACTGAAGCTTTCTTT.

The chain carries TRBV7-8 and TRBJ2-7; unclear D gene. The CDR3 is 15 amino acids. Germline-derived CDR1 and CDR2 are SGHVS and FQNEAQ. With 0 bases removed from V and 1 base from J, the gap between germline ends came to 10 bases. The CDR3 protein is CASSLAQWGSYEQYF. The CDR3 DNA reads TGTGCCAGCAGCTTAGCACAGTGGGGATCCTACGAGCAGTACTTC.